This T cell receptor beta chain was captured in a study of regulatory T cells in long-lasting Graves disease. The V gene lost 1 base and the J gene lost 7 bases, with 19 bases spanning the gap. The CDR3 is 15 amino acids. Per the germline V gene, CDR1 is SQVTM and CDR2 is ANQGSEA. Findings and limits, study-wide: More public clonotypes were shared by persistent patients (2,741) than by new patients (about 970).

At least ten counts were recorded for this clonotype. Its antigen remains unknown. The authors built TCR beta libraries using iRepertoire HTBI primers and Arm-PCR of CDR3 regions. TCRdb processed the multiplex PCR reads anew with MiXCR; each CDR3 protein has one entry. The table shows hundreds of thousands of distinct CDR3 sequences, with approximately 15% occurring only once. Time point given: newly diagnosed GD, antithyroid drugs for less than 3 months. The TCR library was prepared using RNA isolated from PBMCs. This sample also belongs to another study, concerning T cells in Graves' hyperthyroidism and ophthalmopathy. That work states: Within blood appeared most thyroid clonotypes that had expanded above 0.001. Before onset, ophthalmopathy was predicted by the model a median 6.5 months earlier.

This clonotype originated in a man aged 35 to 55 with Graves disease. This chain uses TRBV29-1 with TRBJ2-5; D gene ambiguous. This material consisted of peripheral blood mononuclear cells (PBMCs), taken at new diagnosis, from a patient treated with antithyroid drugs. The CDR3 DNA sequence: TGCAGCGTTGAAGCCCCCCCCGGCCTCGTAGGGACCCAGTACTTC. It yields the protein CSVEAPPGLVGTQYF.